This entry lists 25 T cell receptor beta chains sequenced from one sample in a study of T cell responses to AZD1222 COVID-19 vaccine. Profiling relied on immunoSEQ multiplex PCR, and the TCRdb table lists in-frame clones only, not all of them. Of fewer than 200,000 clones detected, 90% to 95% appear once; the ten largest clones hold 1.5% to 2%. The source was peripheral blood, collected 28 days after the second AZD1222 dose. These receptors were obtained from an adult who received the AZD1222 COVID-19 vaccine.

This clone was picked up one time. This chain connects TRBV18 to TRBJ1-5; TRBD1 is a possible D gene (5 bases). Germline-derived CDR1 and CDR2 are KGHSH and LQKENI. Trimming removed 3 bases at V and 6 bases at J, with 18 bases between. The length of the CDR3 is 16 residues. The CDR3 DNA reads TGTGCCAGCTCACCTCGGGACGACGGAGGCGGTCAGCCCCAGCATTTT. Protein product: CASSPRDDGGGQPQHF.

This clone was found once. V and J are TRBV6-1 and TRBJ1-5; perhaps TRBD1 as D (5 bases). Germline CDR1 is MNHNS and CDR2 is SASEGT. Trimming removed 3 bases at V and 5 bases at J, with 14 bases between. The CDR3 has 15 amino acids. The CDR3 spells CASSESVWGHQPQHF. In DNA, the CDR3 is TGTGCCAGCAGTGAGAGTGTGTGGGGCCATCAGCCCCAGCATTTT.

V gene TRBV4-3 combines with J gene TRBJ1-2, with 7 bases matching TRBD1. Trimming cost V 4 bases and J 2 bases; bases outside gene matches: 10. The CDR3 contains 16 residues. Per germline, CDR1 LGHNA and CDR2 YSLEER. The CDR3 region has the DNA TGCGCCAGCAGCCCCACCGGGAGGGGGCGGAACTATGGCTACACCTTC. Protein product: CASSPTGRGRNYGYTF.

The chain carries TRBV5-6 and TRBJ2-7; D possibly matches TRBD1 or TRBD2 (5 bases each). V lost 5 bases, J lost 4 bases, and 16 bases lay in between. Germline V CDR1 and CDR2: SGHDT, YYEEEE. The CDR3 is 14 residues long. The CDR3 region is CASRPRGEGYEQYF. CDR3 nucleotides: TGTGCCAGCAGGCCCCGAGGGGAAGGTTACGAGCAGTACTTC.

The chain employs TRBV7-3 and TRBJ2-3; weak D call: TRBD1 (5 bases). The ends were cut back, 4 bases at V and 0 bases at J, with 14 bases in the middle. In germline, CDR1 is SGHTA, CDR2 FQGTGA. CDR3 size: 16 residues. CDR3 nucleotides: TGTGCCAGCAGCTCAGACAGTGACCCTAGCACAGATACGCAGTATTTT. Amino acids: CASSSDSDPSTDTQYF.

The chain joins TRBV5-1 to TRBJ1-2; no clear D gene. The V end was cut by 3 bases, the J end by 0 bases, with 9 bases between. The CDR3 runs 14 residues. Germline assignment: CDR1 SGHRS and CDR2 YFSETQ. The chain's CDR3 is CASSSGSTNYGYTF. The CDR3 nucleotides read TGCGCCAGCAGCTCGGGATCGACTAACTATGGCTACACCTTC.

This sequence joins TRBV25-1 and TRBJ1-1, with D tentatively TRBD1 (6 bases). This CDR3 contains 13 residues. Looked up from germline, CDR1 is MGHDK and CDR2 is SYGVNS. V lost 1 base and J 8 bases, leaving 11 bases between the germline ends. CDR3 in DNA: TGTGCCAGCAGTGAATGGGACACCCCCGAAGCTTTCTTT. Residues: CASSEWDTPEAFF.

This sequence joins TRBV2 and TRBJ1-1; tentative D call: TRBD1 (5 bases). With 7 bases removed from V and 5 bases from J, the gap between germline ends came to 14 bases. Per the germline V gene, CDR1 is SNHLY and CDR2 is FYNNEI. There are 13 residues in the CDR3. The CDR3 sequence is CASTGEVWTEAFF. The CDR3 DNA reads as TGTGCCAGCACGGGGGAAGTGTGGACTGAAGCTTTCTTT.

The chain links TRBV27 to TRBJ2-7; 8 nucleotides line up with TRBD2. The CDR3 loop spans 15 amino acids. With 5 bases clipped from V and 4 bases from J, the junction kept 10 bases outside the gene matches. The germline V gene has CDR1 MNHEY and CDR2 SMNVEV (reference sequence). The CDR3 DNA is TGTGCCAGCAGTCCCTACACTAGCGGAGGTTACGAGCAGTACTTC. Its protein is CASSPYTSGGYEQYF.

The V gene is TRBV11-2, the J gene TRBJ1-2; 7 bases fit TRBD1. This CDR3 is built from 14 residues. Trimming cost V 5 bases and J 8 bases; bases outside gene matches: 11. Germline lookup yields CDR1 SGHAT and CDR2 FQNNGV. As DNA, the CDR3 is TGTGCCAGCAGCGACGGGACAGAGGGGTACGGCTACACCTTC. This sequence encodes CASSDGTEGYGYTF.

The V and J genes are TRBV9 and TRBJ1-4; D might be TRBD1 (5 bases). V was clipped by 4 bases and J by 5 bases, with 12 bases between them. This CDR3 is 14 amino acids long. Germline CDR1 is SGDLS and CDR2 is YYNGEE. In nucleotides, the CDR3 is TGTGCCAGCAGCCCTTGGAGGGGAAATGAAAAACTGTTTTTT. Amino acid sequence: CASSPWRGNEKLFF.

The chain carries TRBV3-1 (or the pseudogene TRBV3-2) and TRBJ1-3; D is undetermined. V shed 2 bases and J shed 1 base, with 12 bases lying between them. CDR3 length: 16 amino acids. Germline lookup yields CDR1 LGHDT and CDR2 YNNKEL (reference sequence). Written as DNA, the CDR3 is TGTGCCAGCAGCCAATATCTCGGTACTTCTGGAAACACCATATATTTT. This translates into CASSQYLGTSGNTIYF.

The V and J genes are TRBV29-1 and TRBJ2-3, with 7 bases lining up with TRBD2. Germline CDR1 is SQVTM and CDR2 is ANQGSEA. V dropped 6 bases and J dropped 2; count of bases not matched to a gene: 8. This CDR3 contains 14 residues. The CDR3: CSVGRREPTDTQYF. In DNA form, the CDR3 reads TGCAGCGTCGGGCGGCGGGAGCCCACAGATACGCAGTATTTT.

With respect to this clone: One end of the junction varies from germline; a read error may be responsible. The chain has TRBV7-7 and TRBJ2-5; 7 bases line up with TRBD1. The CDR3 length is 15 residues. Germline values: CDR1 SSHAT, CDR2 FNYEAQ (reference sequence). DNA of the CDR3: TGTGCTAGCAGCTTAGCTGGGGACAGCCAAGAGACCCAGTACTTC. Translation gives CASSLAGDSQETQYF.

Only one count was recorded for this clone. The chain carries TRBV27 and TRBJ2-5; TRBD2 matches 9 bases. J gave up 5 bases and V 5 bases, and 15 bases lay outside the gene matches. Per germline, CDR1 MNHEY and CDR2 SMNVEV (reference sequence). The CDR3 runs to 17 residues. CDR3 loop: CASSPPSMAGGRETQYF. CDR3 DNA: TGTGCCAGCAGTCCCCCTAGTATGGCGGGGGGGCGGGAGACCCAGTACTTC.

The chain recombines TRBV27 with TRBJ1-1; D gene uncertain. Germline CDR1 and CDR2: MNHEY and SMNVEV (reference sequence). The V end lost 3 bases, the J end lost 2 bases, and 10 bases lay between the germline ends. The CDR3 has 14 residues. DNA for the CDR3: TGTGCCAGCAGTTTCCGGGGAGCAAACACTGAAGCTTTCTTT. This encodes CASSFRGANTEAFF.

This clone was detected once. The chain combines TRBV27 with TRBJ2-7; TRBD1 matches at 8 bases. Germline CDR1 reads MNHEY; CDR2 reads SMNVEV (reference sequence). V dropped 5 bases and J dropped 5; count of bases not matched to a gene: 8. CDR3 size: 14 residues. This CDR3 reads CASSTLTGADEQYF. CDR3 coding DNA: TGTGCCAGCAGTACTCTGACAGGGGCGGACGAGCAGTACTTC.

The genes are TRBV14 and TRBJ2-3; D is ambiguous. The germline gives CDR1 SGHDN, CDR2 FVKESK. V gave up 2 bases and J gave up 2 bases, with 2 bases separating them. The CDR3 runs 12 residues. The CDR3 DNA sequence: TGTGCCAGCAGCCAATTCACAGATACGCAGTATTTT. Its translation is CASSQFTDTQYF.

The CDR3 spells CASSLAGGSSYEQYF. DNA for the CDR3: TGTGCCAGCAGCTTGGCGGGGGGGAGCTCCTACGAGCAGTACTTC. The rearrangement links TRBV7-9 to TRBJ2-7, with TRBD2 matching over 9 bases. Germline-derived CDR1 and CDR2 are SEHNR and FQNEAQ (reference sequence). The V gene end was trimmed by 3 bases and the J gene end by 0 bases; junction bases not matched to a gene: 3. There are 15 residues in the CDR3. Supplemented by reference TRBV7-9 and TRBJ2-7, the full variable domain reads DTGVSQNPRHKITKRGQNVTFRCDPISEHNRLYWYRQTLGQGPEFLTYFQNEAQLEKSRLLSDRFSAERPKGSFSTLEIQRTEQGDSAMYLCASSLAGGSSYEQYFGPGTRLTVT.

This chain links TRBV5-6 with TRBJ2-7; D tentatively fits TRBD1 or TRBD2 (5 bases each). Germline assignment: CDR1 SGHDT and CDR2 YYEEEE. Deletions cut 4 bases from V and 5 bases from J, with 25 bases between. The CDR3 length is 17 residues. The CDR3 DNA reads TGTGCCAGCAGCCCCCCCCGGGGCAGGAGGATTGGGCACGAGCAGTACTTC. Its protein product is CASSPPRGRRIGHEQYF.

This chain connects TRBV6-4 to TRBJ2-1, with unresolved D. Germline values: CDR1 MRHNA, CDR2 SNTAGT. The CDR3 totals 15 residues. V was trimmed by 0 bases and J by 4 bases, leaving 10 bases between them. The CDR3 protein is CASSDSPDPYNEQFF. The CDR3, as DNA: TGTGCCAGCAGTGACTCCCCCGACCCTTACAATGAGCAGTTCTTC.

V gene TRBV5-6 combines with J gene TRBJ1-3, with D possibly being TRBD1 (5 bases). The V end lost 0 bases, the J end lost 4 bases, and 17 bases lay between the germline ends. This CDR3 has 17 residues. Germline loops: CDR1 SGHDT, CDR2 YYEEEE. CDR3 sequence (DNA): TGTGCCAGCAGCTTGGAAGAGGGTTACAGGCTAGGAAACACCATATATTTT. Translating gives CASSLEEGYRLGNTIYF.

In DNA form, the CDR3 reads TGTGCCAGCAGCTCCGACGGAGGCACAGATACGCAGTATTTT. Its translation is CASSSDGGTDTQYF. The chain links TRBV11-3 to TRBJ2-3, with unresolved D. Trimming stripped 4 bases from V and 1 base from J, with 9 bases between. The V gene's germline CDR1 is SGHNT and CDR2 YENEEA. This CDR3 spans 14 amino acids. Looking up the rest from reference TRBV11-3 and TRBJ2-3 gives the full variable domain: EAGVVQSPRYKIIEKKQPVAFWCNPISGHNTLYWYLQNLGQGPELLIRYENEEAVDDSQLPKDRFSAERLKGVDSTLKIQPAELGDSAVYLCASSSDGGTDTQYFGPGTRLTVL.

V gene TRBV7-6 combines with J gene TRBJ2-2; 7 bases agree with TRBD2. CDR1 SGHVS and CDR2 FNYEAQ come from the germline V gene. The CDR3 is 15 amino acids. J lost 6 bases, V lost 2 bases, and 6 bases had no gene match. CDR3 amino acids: CASSLSGGIPGELFF. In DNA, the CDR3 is TGTGCCAGCAGCTTATCCGGGGGGATCCCCGGGGAGCTGTTTTTT.

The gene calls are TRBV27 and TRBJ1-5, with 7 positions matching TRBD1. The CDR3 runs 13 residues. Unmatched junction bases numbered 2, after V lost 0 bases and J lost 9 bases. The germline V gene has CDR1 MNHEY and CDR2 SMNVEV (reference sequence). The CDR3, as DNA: TGTGCCAGCAGTTTATCGTGGGACAGGCCCCAGCATTTT. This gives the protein CASSLSWDRPQHF.